One and the same sample provided the 22 T cell receptor beta chains below, sequenced in a study of identical twins. TCRdb fed the 5' RACE reads into MiXCR, producing one record per CDR3 protein. The table has hundreds of thousands of distinct CDR3 sequences, 6.5% to 9% seen once; the top ten hold less than 6.5%. These data are also associated with another study on yellow fever vaccine responses in identical twins.

The source material was CD8+ T cells sorted from blood. The receptors come from a woman younger than 35 in good health.

The J gene is TRBJ2-3, the V gene TRBV28, with TRBD2 identical over 7 bases. V was clipped by 6 bases and J by 7 bases; unmatched bases: 10. CDR1 is MDHEN, CDR2 SYDVKM, per germline. The CDR3 is 14 residues long. CDR3: CASSFAGEWYTQYF. CDR3 nucleotides: TGTGCCAGCAGCTTTGCGGGGGAGTGGTATACGCAGTATTTT. Using reference TRBV28 and TRBJ2-3 for the parts outside the CDR3, the full variable domain is DVKVTQSSRYLVKRTGEKVFLECVQDMDHENMFWYRQDPGLGLRLIYFSYDVKMKEKGDIPEGYSVSREKKERFSLILESASTNQTSMYLCASSFAGEWYTQYFGPGTRLTVL.

This clonotype was detected a few times. V usage is TRBV7-9 and J usage is TRBJ1-2; no reliable D call. The germline V and J ends were trimmed by 4 bases and 5 bases, with 8 bases remaining between them. The CDR3 extends over 12 amino acids. CDR1 is SEHNR and CDR2 is FQNEAQ in the germline V gene (reference sequence). CDR3 region: CASSSRHYGYTF. For the CDR3, the DNA is TGTGCCAGCAGCTCCCGGCATTATGGCTACACCTTC.

The chain has TRBV11-1 and TRBJ2-3; 11 nucleotides align to TRBD2. V shed 1 base and J 2 bases; nucleotides not matched to a gene: 11. This CDR3 contains 19 residues. Germline V gene data show CDR1 as SGHAT and CDR2 as FQDESV (reference sequence). The CDR3 protein is CASSLVGRGTSGYTDTQYF. DNA of the CDR3: TGTGCCAGCAGCTTAGTCGGCCGAGGGACTAGCGGATACACAGATACGCAGTATTTT.

This clonotype was seen ten or more times. The chain uses TRBV12-3 or TRBV12-4 and TRBJ2-4; TRBD1 might be the D (6 bases). V gave up 3 bases and J gave up 8 bases, with 14 bases separating them. The CDR3 has 14 amino acids. The CDR3 loop is CASSFRPRGDIQYF. CDR3 bases: TGTGCCAGCAGTTTTCGACCCAGGGGAGACATTCAGTACTTC.

This clonotype was recorded many times. The genes are TRBV7-2 and TRBJ1-2; D is possibly TRBD1 (6 bases). The CDR3 covers 15 residues. V was pared by 3 bases and J by 4 bases, with 15 bases between. CDR1 and CDR2 (germline): SGHTA, FQGNSA. CDR3 in DNA: TGTGCCAGCAGCTTTAGGGGGACATCGCTCTATGGCTACACCTTC. Its protein product is CASSFRGTSLYGYTF.

This clonotype was observed many times. The chain links TRBV2 to TRBJ2-3; no definite D call. Germline-derived CDR1 and CDR2 are SNHLY and FYNNEI. This CDR3 contains 13 residues. Trimming cost V 8 bases and J 0 bases, with 9 bases left between them. The CDR3 sequence: CASGLQSTDTQYF. As DNA, the CDR3 is TGTGCCAGCGGCCTCCAAAGCACAGATACGCAGTATTTT. Full variable domain (outside the CDR3, taken from reference TRBV2 and TRBJ2-3): EPEVTQTPSHQVTQMGQEVILRCVPISNHLYFYWYRQILGQKVEFLVSFYNNEISEKSEIFDDQFSVERPDGSNFTLKIRSTKLEDSAMYFCASGLQSTDTQYFGPGTRLTVL.

This clonotype was detected many times. The chain carries TRBV27 and TRBJ2-7; weak D call: TRBD1 (6 bases). With 6 bases removed from V and 6 bases from J, the gap between germline ends came to 18 bases. Per the germline V gene, CDR1 is MNHEY and CDR2 is SMNVEV (reference sequence). The CDR3 length is 14 residues. The CDR3 bases are TGTGCCAGCAGCTCCCCCAGGGGATTTAGCGAGCAGTACTTC. Amino acids: CASSSPRGFSEQYF.

V and J are TRBV28 and TRBJ2-3, with 9 bases aligning to TRBD1. Germline CDR1 reads MDHEN; CDR2 reads SYDVKM. The CDR3 has 16 residues. V dropped 3 bases and J dropped 4; count of bases not matched to a gene: 8. The CDR3: CASSLRDRDFPDTQYF. As DNA, the CDR3 is TGTGCCAGCAGTTTGAGGGACAGGGATTTTCCAGATACGCAGTATTTT.

Ten or more counts support this clonotype. The chain combines TRBV14 with TRBJ1-1; 7 bases line up with TRBD1. With V trimmed by 3 bases and J by 4 bases, 11 bases remained unmatched. The CDR3 has 16 amino acids. Germline CDR1 reads SGHDN; CDR2 reads FVKESK. CDR3 coding DNA: TGTGCCAGCAGCCAGGTTCCCACAGGGGAGATCACTGAAGCTTTCTTT. Translation: CASSQVPTGEITEAFF.

On this clonotype: A much larger clone lies one base from this, so it may be a read error. The chain uses TRBV29-1 and TRBJ2-1; a weak D match, TRBD2 (5 bases). This CDR3 contains 13 residues. Per germline, CDR1 SQVTM and CDR2 ANQGSEA. CDR3 sequence: CSARGSNYSEQFF. The CDR3 DNA is TGCAGCGCCCGGGGATCCAACTACAGTGAGCAGTTCTTC.

This clonotype appeared many times. CDR3 sequence: CATSDFGVEAFF. DNA of the CDR3: TGTGCCACCAGTGATTTTGGAGTTGAAGCTTTCTTT. This chain connects TRBV24-1 to TRBJ1-1; D remains ambiguous. Germline CDR1 is KGHDR and CDR2 is SFDVKD. V lost 1 base and J lost 7, with 6 bases in between. The CDR3 extends over 12 amino acids.

The CDR3: CATSDPGGVSGPYEQFF. The CDR3, as DNA: TGTGCCACCAGTGATCCTGGGGGTGTGTCCGGGCCTTACGAGCAGTTCTTC. The rearrangement uses TRBV24-1 and TRBJ2-1; the D gene could be TRBD1 or TRBD2 (5 bases each). The CDR3 totals 17 residues. The V end was cut by 3 bases, the J end by 10 bases, with 24 bases between. In germline, CDR1 is KGHDR, CDR2 SFDVKD.

V and J are TRBV7-9 and TRBJ2-1, with D possibly matching TRBD1 (6 bases). V lost 2 bases and J 4 bases, leaving 15 bases between the germline ends. The CDR3 totals 16 residues. Germline V gives CDR1 SEHNR, CDR2 FQNEAQ (reference sequence). CDR3 sequence: CASSLSSWTDYNEQFF. The CDR3 DNA reads TGTGCCAGCAGCTTAAGTTCGTGGACAGATTACAATGAGCAGTTCTTC.

The V call is TRBV11-2, the J call TRBJ2-1; 9 bases agree with TRBD2. CDR3 length: 15 amino acids. V lost 5 bases to trimming and J lost 8 bases; unmatched junction nucleotides: 10. The germline CDR1 and CDR2 sequences are SGHAT and FQNNGV. The CDR3: CASSSASGAWDEQFF. CDR3 DNA: TGTGCCAGCAGCAGTGCTAGCGGGGCTTGGGATGAGCAGTTCTTC.

Only a few counts were recorded for this clonotype. The genes are TRBV28 and TRBJ2-2; no clear D gene. Trimming removed 8 bases from V and 1 base from J, with 17 bases in between. CDR3 length: 16 amino acids. CDR1 MDHEN and CDR2 SYDVKM come from the germline V gene. The CDR3 nucleotides read TGTGCCAGCGATAGTCCGAGGCTAAAGAACACCGGGGAGCTGTTTTTT. It encodes CASDSPRLKNTGELFF.

This clonotype was counted a few times. The rearrangement joins TRBV5-5 to TRBJ2-1; D is uncertain. The V and J ends lost 0 bases and 4 bases respectively, with 14 bases between them. From germline, CDR1 is SGHKS and CDR2 YYEKEE (reference sequence). The CDR3 runs 16 residues. CDR3 residues: CASSLEGWGIYNEQFF. CDR3 coding DNA: TGTGCCAGCAGCTTGGAAGGGTGGGGAATATACAATGAGCAGTTCTTC.

The sample holds one count of this clonotype. The chain combines TRBV2 with TRBJ2-3; D is possibly TRBD2 (5 bases). Germline V CDR1 and CDR2: SNHLY, FYNNEI. V dropped 4 bases and J dropped 4 bases, with 9 bases sitting between them. The CDR3 spans 13 residues. This chain's CDR3 is CASSVTRADTQYF. CDR3 DNA: TGTGCCAGCAGTGTAACTAGAGCAGATACGCAGTATTTT. Complete variable domain (other parts from reference TRBV2 and TRBJ2-3): EPEVTQTPSHQVTQMGQEVILRCVPISNHLYFYWYRQILGQKVEFLVSFYNNEISEKSEIFDDQFSVERPDGSNFTLKIRSTKLEDSAMYFCASSVTRADTQYFGPGTRLTVL.

This clonotype was observed a few times. The chain links TRBV12-3 or TRBV12-4 to TRBJ2-1, with 8 positions matching TRBD1. After removal of 6 bases from V and 8 bases from J, the junction contained 9 bases not matched to a gene. The CDR3 sequence is 14 residues long. CDR3 residues: CASSAGGELDEQFF. The CDR3 DNA sequence: TGTGCCAGCAGCGCAGGGGGCGAGTTAGATGAGCAGTTCTTC.

This chain links TRBV29-1 with TRBJ2-6; D perhaps matches TRBD2 (5 bases). CDR3 length equals 15 residues. V was cut by 5 bases and J by 0 bases, with 11 bases left in between. Germline V gene data show CDR1 as SQVTM and CDR2 as ANQGSEA. The CDR3 sequence: CSVKSRVSGANVLTF. In DNA form, the CDR3 reads TGCAGCGTTAAGTCGAGGGTCTCTGGGGCCAACGTCCTGACTTTC.

This clonotype was seen repeatedly, ten times or more. This sequence joins TRBV15 and TRBJ2-7, with D maybe TRBD2 (5 bases). This CDR3 has 15 residues. Trimming shortened V by 0 bases and J by 2 bases, and 11 bases separated the two germline ends. The germline CDR1 and CDR2 sequences are LNHNV and YYDKDF (reference sequence). CDR3 sequence: CATSRDGGAAYEQYF. DNA for the CDR3: TGTGCCACCAGCAGAGATGGAGGAGCGGCCTACGAGCAGTACTTC.

V and J are TRBV20-1 and TRBJ2-7, with a weak D call TRBD2 (5 bases). The CDR3 is 15 amino acids. Germline lookup yields CDR1 DFQATT and CDR2 SNEGSKA (reference sequence). V lost 0 bases and J 3 bases, leaving 15 bases between the germline ends. CDR3 sequence: CSARDFSGNLYEQYF. The CDR3 bases are TGCAGTGCTAGAGATTTCAGCGGCAACCTCTACGAGCAGTACTTC.

V is TRBV2 and J is TRBJ1-1, with 7 nucleotides matching TRBD1. Germline V gene data show CDR1 as SNHLY and CDR2 as FYNNEI. The CDR3 is made up of 12 amino acids. V lost 6 bases, J lost 7 bases, and 5 bases stayed unmatched. This chain's CDR3 is CASRHRGGEAFF. The CDR3 DNA is TGTGCCAGCAGACACAGGGGTGGTGAAGCTTTCTTT.